These 10 T cell receptor beta chains were sequenced from one sample in a study of cytomegalovirus exposure and HLA in healthy donors. The PCR used 60 Vbeta and 13 Jbeta primers. Assay: immunoSEQ multiplex PCR; the TCRdb copy retains only in-frame clones and omits some. The sample lists 150,000 to 160,000 clones; 70% to 80% were seen once. Specimen: PBMCs. The receptors derive from a man aged 30 to 39 in good health and CMV-seropositive.

The rearrangement links TRBV5-1 to TRBJ2-1, with TRBD1 matching 9 bases. After removal of 4 bases from V and 2 bases from J, the junction contained 4 bases not matched to a gene. CDR3 length: 15 amino acids. Germline V gene data show CDR1 as SGHRS and CDR2 as YFSETQ. As DNA, the CDR3 is TGCGCCAGCAGCGACGGACAGGGGCCCTACAATGAGCAGTTCTTC. It translates to CASSDGQGPYNEQFF.

The V gene is TRBV4-3, the J gene TRBJ1-1; TRBD1 is a possible D gene (6 bases). The CDR3 totals 16 residues. The V and J ends lost 3 bases and 1 base respectively, with 15 bases between them. In germline, CDR1 is LGHNA, CDR2 YSLEER. CDR3 sequence reads: CASSQHHRAGNTEAFF. The CDR3 DNA follows: TGCGCCAGCAGCCAGCACCACAGGGCGGGGAACACTGAAGCTTTCTTT.

The chain employs TRBV5-4 and TRBJ2-7; 7 positions agree with TRBD1. Losses at the gene ends were 5 bases for V and 3 bases for J; bases not matched to a gene: 8. The length of the CDR3 is 14 residues. Per germline, CDR1 SGHNT and CDR2 YYREEE (reference sequence). The CDR3, as DNA: TGTGCCAGCAGTAAAGGGGGCGCGATCTACGAGCAGTACTTC. Encoded protein: CASSKGGAIYEQYF.

In DNA form, the CDR3 reads TGTGCCAGCAGCCCCTACTCGGGTGGCACTGAAGCTTTCTTT. Translated, it gives CASSPYSGGTEAFF. This chain joins TRBV9 and TRBJ1-1; D not certain. CDR3 length: 14 amino acids. The V end lost 4 bases, the J end lost 4 bases, and 14 bases lay between the germline ends. Germline lookup yields CDR1 SGDLS and CDR2 YYNGEE. Supplemented by reference TRBV9 and TRBJ1-1, the full variable domain reads DSGVTQTPKHLITATGQRVTLRCSPRSGDLSVYWYQQSLDQGLQFLIQYYNGEERAKGNILERFSAQQFPDLHSELNLSSLELGDSALYFCASSPYSGGTEAFFGQGTRLTVV.

The chain employs TRBV30 and TRBJ1-5, with D possibly matching TRBD1 (6 bases). The CDR3 loop spans 15 amino acids. Per germline, CDR1 GTSNPN and CDR2 SVGIG (reference sequence). V was clipped by 5 bases and J by 4 bases, with 18 bases between them. CDR3 in amino acids: CAWGPSGGVNQPQHF. The CDR3 DNA is TGTGCCTGGGGCCCGTCTGGGGGCGTGAATCAGCCCCAGCATTTT.

CDR3 sequence: CASSWTTPGQGVEKLFF. The CDR3 DNA follows: TGCGCCAGCAGTTGGACCACCCCGGGACAGGGGGTTGAAAAACTGTTTTTT. V usage is TRBV5-1 and J usage is TRBJ1-4, with 11 positions matching TRBD1. CDR1 is SGHRS, CDR2 YFSETQ, per germline. The CDR3 loop spans 17 amino acids. V lost 5 bases, J lost 7 bases, and 13 bases stayed unmatched. The entire variable domain, with the rest obtained from reference TRBV5-1 and TRBJ1-4, is as follows: KAGVTQTPRYLIKTRGQQVTLSCSPISGHRSVSWYQQTPGQGLQFLFEYFSETQRNKGNFPGRFSGRQFSNSRSEMNVSTLELGDSALYLCASSWTTPGQGVEKLFFGSGTQLSVL.

This clone was seen once. The rearrangement links TRBV7-3 to TRBJ1-1; D gene ambiguous. Trimming removed 2 bases from V and 4 bases from J, with 8 bases in between. The length of the CDR3 is 13 residues. CDR1 SGHTA and CDR2 FQGTGA come from the germline V gene. The CDR3 DNA follows: TGTGCCAGCAGCTTAGTTGAGCGCACTGAAGCTTTCTTT. Its protein is CASSLVERTEAFF. Together with reference TRBV7-3 and TRBJ1-1, the CDR3 gives the full variable domain: GAGVSQTPSNKVTEKGKYVELRCDPISGHTALYWYRQSLGQGPEFLIYFQGTGAADDSGLPNDRFFAVRPEGSVSTLKIQRTERGDSAVYLCASSLVERTEAFFGQGTRLTVV.

This clone was detected only once. This rearrangement joins TRBV30 to TRBJ1-5; 7 nucleotides agree with TRBD1. The CDR3 runs to 17 residues. The germline CDR1 and CDR2 sequences are GTSNPN and SVGIG (reference sequence). V dropped 2 bases and J dropped 2; count of bases not matched to a gene: 12. The CDR3 DNA follows: TGTGCCTGGAGTATATGCAGGACAGGTCGATGCAATCAGCCCCAGCATTTT. It specifies CAWSICRTGRCNQPQHF.

The chain is built from TRBV2 and TRBJ2-6, with D tentatively TRBD2 (6 bases). This CDR3 is 17 amino acids long. The V gene's germline CDR1 is SNHLY and CDR2 FYNNEI. The germline V and J ends were trimmed by 3 bases and 0 bases, with 12 bases remaining between them. The CDR3 protein is CASSERDSYSGANVLTF. The CDR3 DNA follows: TGTGCCAGCAGTGAGCGGGACTCCTACTCTGGGGCCAACGTCCTGACTTTC.

The rearrangement joins TRBV4-1 to TRBJ2-5; D remains unclear. The CDR3 contains 14 residues. Trimming pared 1 base from V and 3 bases from J, leaving 9 bases between. The germline V gene has CDR1 MGHRA and CDR2 YSYEKL. The CDR3 DNA reads TGCGCCAGCAGCCAAGGGGTCCGGGAAGAGACCCAGTACTTC. It encodes CASSQGVREETQYF.